The TCR beta chain under discussion was sequenced for a study of spatial heterogeneity in lung cancer. Study-wide results and limits: Tumors with more nonsynonymous mutations had more expanded intratumoral alpha and beta TCRs.

This clonotype has ten or more counts. Its specificity is not known. Noted time point: sample taken at primary tumor resection. Individually, TCR cDNA molecules were each labelled with a unique molecular identifier. TCRdb fed the 5' RACE reads into MiXCR, producing one record per CDR3 protein. The sample lists approximately 6,000 distinct CDR3 sequences, approximately 26% occurring once. The specimen comprised lung tumor tissue, sampled at surgery. This TCR was sampled from a male donor with early-stage non-small cell lung cancer.

The CDR3 sequence: CSVRTPDGDTQYF. In DNA, the CDR3 is TGCAGCGTACGTACCCCCGACGGAGATACGCAGTATTTT. V is TRBV29-1 and J is TRBJ2-3; D remains ambiguous. Germline values: CDR1 SQVTM, CDR2 ANQGSEA. Trimming took off 6 bases at V and 5 bases at J, with 15 bases between the two ends. The CDR3 has 13 amino acids.